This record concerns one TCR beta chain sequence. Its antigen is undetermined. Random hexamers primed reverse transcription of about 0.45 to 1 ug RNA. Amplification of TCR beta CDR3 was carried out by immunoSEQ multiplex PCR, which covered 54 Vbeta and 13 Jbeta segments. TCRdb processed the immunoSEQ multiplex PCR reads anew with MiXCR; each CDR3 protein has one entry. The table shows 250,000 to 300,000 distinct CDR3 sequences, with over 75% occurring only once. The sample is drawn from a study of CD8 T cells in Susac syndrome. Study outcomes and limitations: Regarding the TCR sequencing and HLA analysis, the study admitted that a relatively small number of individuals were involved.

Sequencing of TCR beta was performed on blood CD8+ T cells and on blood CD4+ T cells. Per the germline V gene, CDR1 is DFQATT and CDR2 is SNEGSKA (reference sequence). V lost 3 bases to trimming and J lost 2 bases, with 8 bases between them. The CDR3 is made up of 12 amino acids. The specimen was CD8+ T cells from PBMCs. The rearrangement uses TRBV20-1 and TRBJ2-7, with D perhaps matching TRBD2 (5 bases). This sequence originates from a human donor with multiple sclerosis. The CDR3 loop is CSARGATYEQYF. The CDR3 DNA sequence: TGCAGTGCTAGGGGAGCGACCTACGAGCAGTACTTC.